This T cell receptor beta chain was profiled in a study of radiotherapy plus CTLA-4 blockade in lung cancer. For the study at large: Disease control was seen in approximately 31% of patients, objective responses in approximately 19%. Study results and limitations: In blood, tumor-derived TCR clones expanded after radiotherapy plus ipilimumab. Best predicting response, reportedly, were early blood T cell clone dynamics, with interferon-beta.

Enrolled patients, whose metastatic non-small-cell lung cancer was chemo-refractory, received focal radiation plus CTLA-4 blockade with ipilimumab. Worth noting for this clone: Its antigen is not known.

Trimming at V came to 0 bases and at J to 1 base, leaving 5 bases not matched to a gene. Germline-derived CDR1 and CDR2 are LNHDA and SQIVND (reference sequence). The CDR3 is 16 residues long. Data came from immunoSEQ multiplex PCR; TCRdb stores just in-frame clones and leaves some out. The sample carries tens of thousands of clones, about three quarters recorded once. The input for sequencing was peripheral blood, taken from a patient treated with radiotherapy plus ipilimumab. This TCR derives from a human donor with non-small cell lung cancer whose response to radiotherapy plus ipilimumab could not be evaluated. J is TRBJ1-2 and V is TRBV19; 7 nucleotides match TRBD1. The CDR3 spells CASSIEQGNLNYGYTF. For the CDR3, the DNA is TGTGCCAGTAGTATAGAACAGGGGAATCTTAACTATGGCTACACCTTC.